These T cell receptor beta chains were read from a single sample in a study of CD8 T cells in ankylosing spondylitis. MiXCR, applied by TCRdb to the 5' RACE reads, yields one record per CDR3 protein. The table records 230,000 or so distinct CDR3 sequences, approximately 20% of them present only once. The sample consisted of blood, either unsorted or a sorted T cell fraction (not recorded which). These receptors were taken from a male donor with ankylosing spondylitis or in good health (not recorded which). Both conserved end residues are part of each CDR3. The D gene is left open where the match is weak. Some rows mark clone size as missing; the rest say once, few, many or name a class of expanded clone.

V gene	clone size	J gene	D gene	CDR3 DNA	CDR3 protein
TRBV20-1	many	TRBJ2-5	TRBD2	TGCAGTGCTAGAGGACTCACGACTAGCGGCCAAGAGACCCAGTACTTC	CSARGLTTSGQETQYF
TRBV7-2	few	TRBJ2-1	NA	TGTGCCAGCAGCTTAGCGGGGGGTTCTGAGCAGTTCTTC	CASSLAGGSEQFF
TRBV29-1	many	TRBJ2-7	NA	TGCCAGCCATCCAGAGCAGGGGCGAGGGAGCAGTACTTC	CQPSRAGAREQYF
TRBV6-2/TRBV6-3	NA	TRBJ2-7	NA	TGTGCCAGCAGTTACACAATACCCGACAGAGAGCAGTACTTC	CASSYTIPDREQYF
TRBV4-1	NA	TRBJ2-2	TRBD2	TGCGCCAGCAGCCAGTCGGAACTAGCGGGAGTGGGGACCGGGGAGCTGTTTTTT	CASSQSELAGVGTGELFF
TRBV6-2/TRBV6-3	NA	TRBJ2-1	NA	TGTGCCAGCACCCTAGGAGTGGATGAGCAGTTCTTC	CASTLGVDEQFF
TRBV9	NA	TRBJ2-6	TRBD1	TGTGCCAGCAGCGTAAGTACAGGGGGCAATGGGGCCAACGTCCTGACTTTC	CASSVSTGGNGANVLTF
TRBV5-1	few	TRBJ1-1	TRBD1	TGCGCCAGCAGCCCGGGACAGGGGGCCCTTGACACTGAAGCTTTCTTT	CASSPGQGALDTEAFF
TRBV5-5	few	TRBJ1-5	NA	TGTGCCAGCAGCCCGGGAAACAGGAATAGCAATCAGCCCCAGCATTTT	CASSPGNRNSNQPQHF
TRBV5-1	NA	TRBJ2-1	NA	TGCGCCAGCAGCTTGGGACCTCCAAATGAGCAGTTCTTC	CASSLGPPNEQFF
TRBV4-1	NA	TRBJ2-2	NA	TGCGCCAGCAGGGGAGCAAACACCGGGGAGCTGTTTTTT	CASRGANTGELFF
TRBV4-2	NA	TRBJ2-7	NA	TGTGCCAGCAGCCAAGGGTCACCAAGCGTTACCTACGAGCAGTACTTC	CASSQGSPSVTYEQYF
TRBV9	few	TRBJ2-1	TRBD2	TGTGCCAGCAGCGTAGGGGAGCGGGAGAGGGTGCAGTTCTTC	CASSVGERERVQFF
TRBV4-3	few	TRBJ2-2	TRBD2	TGCGCCAGCAGCCAAGATGGAATAGCGGGAGTAGGTGCCACCGGGGAGCTGTTTTTT	CASSQDGIAGVGATGELFF
TRBV19	few	TRBJ2-1	NA	TGTGCCAGTAGTATCGGTGGTCCACTCAATGAGCAGTTCTTC	CASSIGGPLNEQFF
TRBV6-2/TRBV6-3	few	TRBJ2-1	TRBD2	TGTGCCAGCAGTTACTACGAGGGGACTAGCGATTTCTCCTCCTACAATGAGCAGTTCTTC	CASSYYEGTSDFSSYNEQFF
TRBV10-2	NA	TRBJ2-7	TRBD2	TGCGCCAGCATGGGACTAGCGGGGCAAATCCCCTACGAGCAGTACTTC	CASMGLAGQIPYEQYF
TRBV6-4	many	TRBJ2-1	TRBD2	TGTGCCAGCAGTTCGGGACTAGCGGGAGGAGATGAGCAGTTCTTC	CASSSGLAGGDEQFF
TRBV5-6	few	TRBJ2-7	TRBD2	TGTGCCAGCAGAGCAAAGGGGACTAGCGAGTCCTACGAGCAGTACTTC	CASRAKGTSESYEQYF
TRBV9	many	TRBJ2-2	NA	TGTGCCAGCAGCCTACCAGCCGGGGAGCTGTTTTTT	CASSLPAGELFF
TRBV4-2	NA	TRBJ2-1	TRBD2	TGTGCCAGCAGCCAAGATCCGCACGGGAGGGATTCCTACAATGAGCAGTTCTTC	CASSQDPHGRDSYNEQFF
TRBV7-2	many	TRBJ2-3	NA	TGTGCCAGCAGCGCAAACGGGCTAGCTCTAAGCACAGATACGCAGTATTTT	CASSANGLALSTDTQYF
TRBV6-6	many	TRBJ1-1	NA	TGTGCCAGCAGTTACTCGTTGAACACTGAAGCTTTCTTT	CASSYSLNTEAFF
TRBV20-1	NA	TRBJ2-1	NA	TGCAGTGCTAGAGAGCCCCCATGGGAAAGCTCCTACAATGAGCAGTTCTTC	CSAREPPWESSYNEQFF
TRBV4-1	NA	TRBJ1-5	NA	TGCGCCAGCAGCCGGGACGGCAATCAGCCCCAGCATTTT	CASSRDGNQPQHF
TRBV6-2/TRBV6-3	many	TRBJ2-7	NA	TGTGCCAGCAGTTACTCTAGAGGATACGAGCAGTACTTC	CASSYSRGYEQYF
TRBV28	NA	TRBJ1-2	TRBD1	TGTGCCAGCAGCCAGGGGGCCGACTATGGCTACACCTTC	CASSQGADYGYTF
TRBV4-1	NA	TRBJ2-7	TRBD1	TGCGCCAGCAGCCCTCGACAGGGGGCATCCTACGAGCAGTACTTC	CASSPRQGASYEQYF
TRBV7-2	NA	TRBJ2-7	TRBD2	TGTGCCAGCAGCTCGACTAGCGGCTCCTACGAGCAGTACTTC	CASSSTSGSYEQYF
TRBV6-2/TRBV6-3	NA	TRBJ1-5	NA	TGTGCCAGCAGTTACGGGATTCAGCCCCAGCATTTT	CASSYGIQPQHF
TRBV7-9	many	TRBJ2-7	NA	TGTGCCAGCAGCTTAGACGGATACTACGAGCAGTACTTC	CASSLDGYYEQYF
TRBV29-1	few	TRBJ1-2	TRBD1	TGCAGCTCATCCGGGGAAGTGGACAGGGAGGTCTATGGCTACACCTTC	CSSSGEVDREVYGYTF
TRBV29-1	NA	TRBJ2-3	NA	TGCAGCGTTGAAGATCAGACTTCTAGCTCCCCCACAGATACGCAGTATTTT	CSVEDQTSSSPTDTQYF
TRBV3-1	few	TRBJ2-4	NA	TGTGCCAGCAGTTATGGAAATCTAAACCTGGCCAAAAACATTCAGTACTTC	CASSYGNLNLAKNIQYF
TRBV11-2	many	TRBJ2-1	NA	TGTGCCAGCAGCCCCTTCCCACTAGTACAAGCGCGAAGAGAGTTCTTC	CASSPFPLVQARREFF
TRBV7-2	NA	TRBJ2-7	NA	TGTGCCAGCAGCTTAGGTTATCTCTACGAGCAGTACTTC	CASSLGYLYEQYF
TRBV6-5	few	TRBJ2-7	NA	TGTGCCAGCAGTTACAAGGTCGAGAGCTCCTACGAGCAGTACTTC	CASSYKVESSYEQYF
TRBV4-2	NA	TRBJ2-1	TRBD2	TGTGCCAGCAGCCAAGAGGCGGGGCTGGGGGGGTTCAATGAGCAGTTCTTC	CASSQEAGLGGFNEQFF
TRBV4-1	NA	TRBJ2-5	TRBD2	TGCGCCAGCAGCCCGATAGCGGGAGAGTTGACCCAGTACTTC	CASSPIAGELTQYF
TRBV20-1	NA	TRBJ2-3	NA	TGCAGTGCTCCGACTAGAGACACAGATACGCAGTATTTT	CSAPTRDTDTQYF
TRBV20-1	few	TRBJ2-7	TRBD2	TGCAGTGCTAGACTAGCGGACTACGAGCAGTACTTC	CSARLADYEQYF
TRBV11-2	NA	TRBJ2-7	NA	TGTGCCAGCAGCTGGGCGGAATACGAGCAGTACTTC	CASSWAEYEQYF
TRBV29-1	many	TRBJ2-7	TRBD2	TGCAGCGTTTTTGGACTAGCTGGTTACGAGCAGTACTTC	CSVFGLAGYEQYF
TRBV20-1	NA	TRBJ2-7	NA	TGCAGTGCTAGAGAGGAGGGACACTCCTCCTACGAGCAGTACTTC	CSAREEGHSSYEQYF
TRBV5-1	NA	TRBJ2-3	TRBD2	TGCGCCAGCAGCTTGGATAGCGGGAGCCGAGGAGATACGCAGTATTTT	CASSLDSGSRGDTQYF
TRBV4-3	NA	TRBJ2-3	NA	TGCGCCAGCAGCCAATCTCGGACAACAAGCACAGATACGCAGTATTTT	CASSQSRTTSTDTQYF
TRBV5-4	NA	TRBJ2-5	TRBD2	TGTGCCAGCAGCTACCAAAGCGGGAAGATTTCGGAGACCCAGTACTTC	CASSYQSGKISETQYF
TRBV7-9	few	TRBJ2-7	NA	TGTGCCAGCAGCTTAGCCAGGGCCCCCTACGAGCAGTACTTC	CASSLARAPYEQYF
TRBV12-3/TRBV12-4	NA	TRBJ1-5	NA	TGTGCCAGCAGTTTGGTGACAGGCAATCAGCCCCAGCATTTT	CASSLVTGNQPQHF
TRBV4-1	few	TRBJ1-2	NA	TGCGCCAGCAGCCAAGATCCCATGACAGGTCCCTATGGCTACACCTTC	CASSQDPMTGPYGYTF
TRBV5-1	NA	TRBJ1-5	NA	TGCGCCAGCAGCCCAGGTTGGGGGGCGGAGAGCAGCAATCAGCCCCAGCATTTT	CASSPGWGAESSNQPQHF